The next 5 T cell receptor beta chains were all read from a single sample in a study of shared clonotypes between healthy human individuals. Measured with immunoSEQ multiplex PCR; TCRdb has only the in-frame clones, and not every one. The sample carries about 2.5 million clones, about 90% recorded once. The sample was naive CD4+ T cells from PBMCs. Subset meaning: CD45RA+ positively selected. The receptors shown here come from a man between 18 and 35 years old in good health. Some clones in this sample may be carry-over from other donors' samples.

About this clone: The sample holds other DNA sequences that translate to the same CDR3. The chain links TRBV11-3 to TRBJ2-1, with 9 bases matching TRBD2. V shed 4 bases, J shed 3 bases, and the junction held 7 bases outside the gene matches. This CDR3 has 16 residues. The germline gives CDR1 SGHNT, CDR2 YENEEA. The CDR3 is CASSSRLAGSYNEQFF. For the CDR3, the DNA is TGTGCCAGCAGCTCCCGGCTAGCGGGAAGCTACAATGAGCAGTTCTTC.

The CDR3 here is CASSSRQVGVVTQYF. In DNA form, the CDR3 reads TGTGCCAGCAGTTCCCGTCAGGTTGGGGTTGTAACGCAGTACTTC. The chain recombines TRBV27 with TRBJ2-7, with D hard to call. The CDR3 consists of 15 residues. Trimming took off 4 bases at V and 9 bases at J, with 22 bases between the two ends. Germline V gene lookup returns CDR1 MNHEY and CDR2 SMNVEV (reference sequence).

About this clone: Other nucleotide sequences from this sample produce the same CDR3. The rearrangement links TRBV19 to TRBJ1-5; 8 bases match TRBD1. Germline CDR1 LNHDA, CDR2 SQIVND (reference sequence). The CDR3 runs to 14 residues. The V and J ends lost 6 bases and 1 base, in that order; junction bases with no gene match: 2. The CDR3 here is CASSRTGSNQPQHF. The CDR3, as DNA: TGTGCCAGTAGCCGGACAGGGAGCAATCAGCCCCAGCATTTT.

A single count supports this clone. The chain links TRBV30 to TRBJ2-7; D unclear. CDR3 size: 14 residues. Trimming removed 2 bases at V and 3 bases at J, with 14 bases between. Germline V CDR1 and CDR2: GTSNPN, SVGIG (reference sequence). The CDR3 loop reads CAWSMGTGIYEQYF. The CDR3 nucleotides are TGTGCCTGGAGTATGGGAACTGGAATCTACGAGCAGTACTTC.

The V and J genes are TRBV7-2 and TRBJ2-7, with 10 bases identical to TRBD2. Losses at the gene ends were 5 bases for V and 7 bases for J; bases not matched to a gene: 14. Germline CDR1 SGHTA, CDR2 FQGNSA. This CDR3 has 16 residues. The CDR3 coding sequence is TGTGCCAGCAGCCGGTTGAGCGGGAGGGTTGCGAGTGAGCAGTACTTC. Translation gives CASSRLSGRVASEQYF.